Listed below are T cell receptor beta chains from one sample, sequenced in a study of blood T cell repertoires in COVID-19. The assay was immunoSEQ multiplex PCR, and TCRdb's table has in-frame clones only and misses some. This table holds 200,000 to 300,000 clones, around 86% found once. The sample comprised peripheral blood. The origin of the receptors is a woman aged 55-70 years with COVID-19, enrolled during active disease. CDR3s include the opening cysteine and the closing phenylalanine or tryptophan. Each record gives: clone size, CDR3 length, D gene, V gene, J gene, CDR3 protein, CDR3 DNA. The D gene is left open where the match is weak. The size of a clone is reported for some rows only, either as once, few or many, or as a class for expanded clones.

NA	14	NA	TRBV10-3	TRBJ1-1	CAISESRSNTEAFF	TGTGCCATCAGTGAGTCCAGGTCGAACACTGAAGCTTTCTTT
NA	13	NA	TRBV20-1	TRBJ1-1	CSASQNMNTEAFF	TGCAGTGCTAGTCAGAACATGAACACTGAAGCTTTCTTT
once	16	TRBD2	TRBV19	TRBJ2-1	CASSQSAGGSYNEQFF	TGTGCCAGTAGTCAATCAGCGGGAGGCTCCTACAATGAGCAGTTCTTC
NA	13	NA	TRBV4-3	TRBJ2-1	CASRNLAGNEQFF	TGCGCCAGCAGGAATCTAGCTGGGAATGAGCAGTTCTTC
NA	12	NA	TRBV18	TRBJ2-3	CASSPDRLAQYF	TGTGCCAGCTCACCAGATCGGTTGGCGCAGTATTTT
NA	13	TRBD2	TRBV30	TRBJ2-7	CAARLAEAYEQYF	TGTGCAGCCCGACTAGCTGAAGCCTACGAGCAGTACTTC
NA	15	TRBD2	TRBV7-2	TRBJ2-5	CASSLTSGRRETQYF	TGTGCCAGCAGCCTGACTAGCGGGAGAAGGGAGACCCAGTACTTC
NA	14	TRBD1	TRBV7-2	TRBJ2-7	CASSGQGASYEQYF	TGTGCCAGCAGCGGACAGGGGGCCTCCTACGAGCAGTACTTC
NA	15	NA	TRBV30	TRBJ2-7	CAWSEMGQGGYEQYF	TGTGCCTGGAGCGAAATGGGGCAGGGTGGCTACGAGCAGTACTTC
NA	13	NA	TRBV5-1	TRBJ1-1	CASSLAGGAEAFF	TGCGCCAGCAGCTTGGCCGGGGGGGCTGAAGCTTTCTTT
NA	15	TRBD1	TRBV7-2	TRBJ1-2	CASSTTDRGSPGYTF	TGTGCCAGCAGCACTACGGACAGGGGGTCTCCTGGCTACACCTTC
NA	14	TRBD1	TRBV30	TRBJ1-5	CAWSAGGSNQPQHF	TGTGCCTGGAGTGCAGGGGGAAGCAATCAGCCCCAGCATTTT
NA	14	TRBD2	TRBV6-4	TRBJ2-1	CASSEGLAGVEQFF	TGTGCCAGCAGCGAGGGACTAGCGGGAGTTGAGCAGTTCTTC
NA	15	NA	TRBV5-1	TRBJ1-6	CASSLDRVHNSPLHF	TGCGCCAGCAGCTTGGACAGGGTACATAATTCACCCCTCCACTTT
NA	15	TRBD1	TRBV7-2	TRBJ2-2	CASSPGTGGTGELFF	TGTGCCAGCAGCCCCGGGACAGGGGGCACCGGGGAGCTGTTTTTT
NA	15	TRBD1	TRBV6-6	TRBJ1-2	CASSSWTGGIDGYTF	TGTGCCAGCAGTTCTTGGACAGGGGGCATCGATGGCTACACCTTC
NA	17	NA	TRBV19	TRBJ2-3	CASSTPLSWGQTDTQYF	TGTGCCAGTAGTACCCCCCTTTCCTGGGGCCAAACAGATACGCAGTATTTT
NA	13	NA	TRBV30	TRBJ1-2	CAWSPGTSYGYTF	TGTGCCTGGAGTCCAGGAACCAGCTATGGCTACACCTTC
NA	17	NA	TRBV21-1	TRBJ2-2	CASSLPRGGPADGELFF	TGTGCCAGCAGCCTACCGCGGGGGGGGCCCGCTGACGGGGAGCTGTTTTTT
NA	14	TRBD1	TRBV5-1	TRBJ1-2	CASSPRDRVAGYTF	TGCGCCAGCAGCCCAAGGGACAGGGTTGCTGGCTACACCTTC
NA	14	TRBD1	TRBV4-2	TRBJ1-1	CASSTLQGGTEAFF	TGTGCCAGCAGCACGTTACAGGGGGGGACTGAAGCTTTCTTT
NA	14	NA	TRBV19	TRBJ2-7	CASSPDRVPYEQYF	TGTGCCAGTAGCCCCGACCGGGTTCCCTACGAGCAGTACTTC
NA	11	NA	TRBV2	TRBJ2-7	CASRVSYEQYF	TGTGCCTCCAGGGTGTCCTACGAGCAGTACTTC
NA	14	NA	TRBV13	TRBJ2-2	CASSLGRGTGELFF	TGTGCCAGCAGCTTAGGCCGGGGGACCGGGGAGCTGTTTTTT
NA	13	TRBD1	TRBV9	TRBJ1-2	CASRTGGPYGYTF	TGTGCCAGCAGGACAGGGGGGCCCTATGGCTACACCTTC
NA	15	NA	TRBV19	TRBJ2-1	CASSRTRSSYNEQFF	TGTGCCAGTAGTAGAACGAGGAGCTCCTACAATGAGCAGTTCTTC
NA	16	TRBD2	TRBV5-1	TRBJ2-5	CASSSIAGGPSETQYF	TGCGCCAGCAGCTCCATAGCGGGAGGGCCCTCAGAGACCCAGTACTTC
NA	14	NA	TRBV10-1	TRBJ2-7	CASSESAGPYEQYF	TGCGCCAGCAGTGAGTCTGCGGGCCCCTACGAGCAGTACTTC
NA	14	TRBD1	TRBV5-1	TRBJ2-5	CASSLDRAKETQYF	TGCGCCAGCAGCCTGGACAGGGCCAAAGAGACCCAGTACTTC
NA	17	TRBD1	TRBV18	TRBJ1-3	CASSPGGQAASGNTIYF	TGTGCCAGCTCACCAGGAGGACAGGCTGCCTCTGGAAACACCATATATTTT
NA	17	TRBD2	TRBV27	TRBJ2-3	CASSLPPSGTGGHTQYF	TGTGCCAGCAGTTTACCCCCTAGCGGAACCGGCGGCCATACGCAGTATTTT
NA	13	NA	TRBV11-1	TRBJ2-7	CASSRDFSYEQYF	TGTGCCAGCAGCAGGGACTTCTCCTACGAGCAGTACTTC
NA	15	NA	TRBV2	TRBJ1-3	CASSGGRPSGNTIYF	TGTGCCAGCAGTGGAGGCAGACCCTCTGGAAACACCATATATTTT
few	13	NA	TRBV29-1	TRBJ1-1	CSVERRLNTEAFF	TGCAGCGTTGAAAGGCGGCTGAACACTGAAGCTTTCTTT
NA	13	NA	TRBV12-3/TRBV12-4	TRBJ1-5	CASSSQGFQPQHF	TGTGCCAGCAGCTCTCAGGGTTTTCAGCCCCAGCATTTT
NA	15	NA	TRBV5-5	TRBJ1-4	CASKTLGGSDEKLFF	TGTGCCAGCAAAACTCTCGGGGGGTCGGATGAAAAACTGTTTTTT
NA	15	TRBD1	TRBV30	TRBJ1-2	CAWSWRDREDYGYTF	TGTGCCTGGAGTTGGCGGGACAGGGAGGACTATGGCTACACCTTC
NA	16	TRBD2	TRBV7-2	TRBJ2-1	CASSLEGTSGVHEQFF	TGTGCCAGCAGCTTAGAGGGGACTAGCGGGGTACATGAGCAGTTCTTC
NA	15	NA	TRBV13	TRBJ2-5	CASSLLPGVQETQYF	TGTGCCAGCAGCTTACTCCCGGGGGTTCAAGAGACCCAGTACTTC
NA	13	NA	TRBV12-3/TRBV12-4	TRBJ2-7	CASSLGAVYEQYF	TGTGCCAGCAGTTTAGGGGCAGTCTACGAGCAGTACTTC
few	15	NA	TRBV9	TRBJ2-1	CASSQGSGTYNEQFF	TGTGCCAGCAGCCAGGGAAGTGGAACCTACAATGAGCAGTTCTTC
once	15	NA	TRBV11-2	TRBJ2-2	CASSQTWRSTGELFF	TGTGCCAGCAGCCAGACCTGGAGAAGTACCGGGGAGCTGTTTTTT
once	13	NA	TRBV7-9	TRBJ2-1	CASSLVRAGEQFF	TGTGCCAGCAGCTTAGTCAGGGCAGGGGAGCAGTTCTTC
NA	16	NA	TRBV4-1	TRBJ1-1	CASSQGSVARRPRAFF	TGCGCCAGCAGCCAAGGATCAGTAGCGCGACGCCCTAGAGCTTTCTTT
NA	14	NA	TRBV5-4	TRBJ1-2	CASSSTGVPYGYTF	TGTGCCAGCAGCTCGACAGGCGTCCCTTATGGCTACACCTTC
NA	15	TRBD2	TRBV7-8	TRBJ2-2	CASSRTGGDTGELFF	TGTGCCAGCAGCAGGACGGGAGGCGACACCGGGGAGCTGTTTTTT
NA	14	NA	TRBV9	TRBJ1-1	CASSFAGDDTEAFF	TGTGCCAGCAGCTTTGCAGGGGATGACACTGAAGCTTTCTTT
once	16	TRBD1	TRBV2	TRBJ2-5	CASSEPTGGRKETQYF	TGTGCCAGCAGTGAACCTACAGGGGGCCGGAAAGAGACCCAGTACTTC
NA	12	NA	TRBV29-1	TRBJ2-2	CSVARGTGELFF	TGCAGCGTTGCTCGGGGGACCGGGGAGCTGTTTTTT
NA	14	NA	TRBV19	TRBJ1-1	CASSIDGGGTEAFF	TGTGCCAGTAGTATAGATGGGGGGGGCACTGAAGCTTTCTTT
NA	16	TRBD1	TRBV24-1	TRBJ1-5	CATSAGDRFSNQPQHF	TGTGCCACCAGTGCGGGGGACAGGTTTAGCAATCAGCCCCAGCATTTT
NA	15	TRBD2	TRBV27	TRBJ2-7	CASSPRGHGEGEQYF	TGTGCCAGCAGTCCTCGCGGCCATGGGGAGGGCGAGCAGTACTTC
NA	13	TRBD1	TRBV4-1	TRBJ1-2	CASSQSHRGGYTF	TGCGCCAGCAGCCAGTCCCACAGGGGCGGCTACACCTTC